This is a list of T cell receptor beta chains from one sample in a study of blood T cell repertoires in COVID-19. Sequencing was performed with immunoSEQ multiplex PCR; in TCRdb, only in-frame clones are kept and a portion is missing. Seen here are hundreds of thousands of clones, 70% to 90% observed once, and the top ten hold 0.72%. Source material: peripheral blood. Receptor source: a man aged 35 to 55 with acute or convalescent COVID-19. CDR3s include the opening cysteine and the closing phenylalanine or tryptophan. D genes are given only for firm matches. Not all rows give a size; the values are once, few, many and, for expanded clones, a class.

D | J | size | V | CDR3 | DNA
TRBD1 | TRBJ2-7 | . | TRBV19 | CASSPLPGQGQYEQYF | TGTGCCAGTAGTCCTCTCCCGGGACAGGGTCAATACGAGCAGTACTTC
. | TRBJ2-1 | once | TRBV3-1/TRBV3-2 | CASSQGAYEQFF | TGTGCCAGCAGCCAAGGAGCCTATGAGCAGTTCTTC
. | TRBJ1-2 | once | TRBV7-9 | CASSLQVGALYGYTF | TGTGCCAGCAGCTTACAGGTTGGGGCTCTCTATGGCTACACCTTC
. | TRBJ1-2 | . | TRBV6-2/TRBV6-3 | CASSAPARMDGYTF | TGTGCCAGCAGTGCCCCCGCCAGGATGGATGGCTACACCTTC
TRBD1 | TRBJ1-6 | . | TRBV7-8 | CASSSDRAGWGSPLHF | TGTGCCAGCAGCTCAGACAGGGCCGGGTGGGGTTCACCCCTCCACTTT
TRBD2 | TRBJ2-5 | . | TRBV6-1 | CASSVPRGEAPQETQYF | TGTGCCAGCAGTGTACCACGGGGGGAAGCACCTCAAGAGACCCAGTACTTC
. | TRBJ1-5 | . | TRBV19 | CASTSGGAQPQHF | TGTGCCAGTACCTCTGGGGGCGCGCAGCCCCAGCATTTT
. | TRBJ2-5 | . | TRBV12-3/TRBV12-4 | CASSLMTLETQYF | TGTGCCAGCAGTTTAATGACTTTGGAGACCCAGTACTTC
TRBD1 | TRBJ2-1 | . | TRBV11-2 | CASSVRDSLEQFF | TGTGCCAGCAGCGTCCGGGACAGCCTCGAGCAGTTCTTC
TRBD2 | TRBJ2-2 | . | TRBV4-2 | CASSQGLAGGLIAGELFF | TGTGCCAGCAGCCAAGGACTAGCGGGGGGGCTAATTGCCGGGGAGCTGTTTTTT
. | TRBJ1-1 | . | TRBV30 | CAWRGLGAFF | TGTGCCTGGAGGGGACTGGGAGCTTTCTTT
. | TRBJ1-4 | . | TRBV18 | CASSPPKGAAVKLFF | TGTGCCAGCTCACCACCAAAAGGGGCCGCCGTAAAACTGTTTTTT
. | TRBJ2-1 | . | TRBV7-3 | CASSSGLLDNEQFF | TGTGCCAGCAGCTCCGGACTATTAGACAATGAGCAGTTCTTC
. | TRBJ1-2 | . | TRBV7-9 | CASSLGRGRLGYGYTF | TGTGCCAGCAGCTTAGGGAGGGGAAGGCTGGGCTATGGCTACACCTTC
. | TRBJ2-3 | . | TRBV4-1 | CASSQEGRGTDTQYF | TGCGCCAGCAGCCAGGAGGGTAGGGGCACAGATACGCAGTATTTT
TRBD1 | TRBJ2-7 | . | TRBV4-3 | CASSQDATGGYEQYF | TGCGCCAGCAGCCAAGATGCCACAGGGGGCTACGAGCAGTACTTC